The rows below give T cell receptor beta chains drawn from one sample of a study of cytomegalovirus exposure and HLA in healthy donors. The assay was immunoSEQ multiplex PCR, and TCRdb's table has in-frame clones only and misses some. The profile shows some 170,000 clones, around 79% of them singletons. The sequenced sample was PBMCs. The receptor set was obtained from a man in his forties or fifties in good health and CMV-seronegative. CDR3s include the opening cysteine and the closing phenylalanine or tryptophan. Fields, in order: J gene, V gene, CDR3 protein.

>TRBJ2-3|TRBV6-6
CASSYLTGFRGDTQYF
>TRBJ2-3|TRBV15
CATSSGEVAGGADTQYF
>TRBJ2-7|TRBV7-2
CASSPLAGGGSYEQYF
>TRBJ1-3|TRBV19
CASSVVRSGNTIYF
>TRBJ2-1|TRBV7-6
CASSQGLHNEQFF
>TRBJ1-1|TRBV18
CASSATGASNTEAFF
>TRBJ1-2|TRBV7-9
CASSLTVDYGYTF
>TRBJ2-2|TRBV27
CASSTFGTGGDLMLPGELFF
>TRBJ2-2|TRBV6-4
CASSSGLATGELFF
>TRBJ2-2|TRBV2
CASNEAGGAYTGELFF
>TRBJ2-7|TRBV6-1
CASSAPTRGGLDYEQYF
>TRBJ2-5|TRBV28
CASSSSQQGGETQYF
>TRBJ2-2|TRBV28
CASRGYTGELFF
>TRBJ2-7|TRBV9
CASSGGGHEQYF
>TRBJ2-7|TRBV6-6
CASSSSTSGASYEQYF
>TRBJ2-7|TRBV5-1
CASREGYEQYF
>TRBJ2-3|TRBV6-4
CASSPQGATDTQYF
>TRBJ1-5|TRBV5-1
CASSLTGNGQPQHF
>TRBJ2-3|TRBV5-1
CASSRQGSIWTDTQYF
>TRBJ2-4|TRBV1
CTSSPCPRGRGNSQYF
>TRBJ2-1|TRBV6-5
CASSYSIGAGGNEQFF
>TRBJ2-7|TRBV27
CASSFSSGRSSYEQYF
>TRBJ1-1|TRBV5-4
CASSDGTVQLNTEAFF
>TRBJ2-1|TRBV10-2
CASSDRVPRNEQFF
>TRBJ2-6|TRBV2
CASSVPGGGANVLTF
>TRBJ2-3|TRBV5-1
CASSLGGLARPDTQYF
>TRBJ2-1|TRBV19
CASSMRTLAGGTYNEQFF
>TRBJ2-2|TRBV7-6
CASSLLANTGELFF
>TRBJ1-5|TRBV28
CASSLGTGVGQPQHF
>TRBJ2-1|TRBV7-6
CASSRERRPSYNEQFF
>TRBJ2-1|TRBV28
CASRGGGPSYNEQFF
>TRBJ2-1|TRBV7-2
CASSALGGAYNEQFF
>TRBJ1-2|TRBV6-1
CASSEVGGLQYGYTF
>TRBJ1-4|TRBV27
CASSEILGLGSEKLFF
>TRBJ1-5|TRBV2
CATSFGQGNQPQHF
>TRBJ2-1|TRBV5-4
CASSSTRVYNEQFF
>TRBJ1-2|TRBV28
CASSPVNRQGYGYTF
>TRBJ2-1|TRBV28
CASSLKAGRVNEQFF
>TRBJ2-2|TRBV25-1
CASSLTTSGPGELFF
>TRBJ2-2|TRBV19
CASSIRNSNTGELFF
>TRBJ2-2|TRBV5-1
CASGGAGTGELFF
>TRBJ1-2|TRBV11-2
CASSHHSGYYGYTF
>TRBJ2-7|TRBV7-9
CASSPLEGTSLYEQYF
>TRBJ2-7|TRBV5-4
CASSLYYEQYF
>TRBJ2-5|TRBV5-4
CASRPTSGGQETQYF
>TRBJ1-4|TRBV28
CASSEILGIQGNEKLFF
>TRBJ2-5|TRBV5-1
CASSLGLAGVGETQYF
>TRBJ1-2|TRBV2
CASSAQGALYGYTF
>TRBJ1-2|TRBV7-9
CASSWGQGLNYGYTF
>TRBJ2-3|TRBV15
CATGGSHSTDTQYF
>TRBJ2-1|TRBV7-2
CASSLGLSEYNEQFF
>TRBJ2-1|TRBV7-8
CASSLALPLSGRDEQFF
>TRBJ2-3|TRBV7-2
CASSRDRGTDTQYF
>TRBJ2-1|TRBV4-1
CASSPPGQGWNEQFF
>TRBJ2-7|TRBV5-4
CASNPAGTGAYEQYF
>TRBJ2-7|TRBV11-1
CASSAGLAISYEQYF